This T cell receptor beta chain was recovered during a study of beta chain features in type 1 diabetes. Study as a whole: Across all samples, about 110,000,000 sorted cells were examined.

Blood was drawn once from each donor into heparinised tubes. The draws averaged around 0.12 L. This CDR3 comprises 13 residues. Looked up from germline, CDR1 is GTSNPN and CDR2 is SVGIG (reference sequence). Trimming shortened V by 3 bases and J by 5 bases, and 13 bases separated the two germline ends. Expressed TCRB transcripts were sequenced because the isolated RNA had all been reverse transcribed beforehand. Assay used: immunoSEQ multiplex PCR; TCRdb lists only in-frame clones, some missing. The sample has tens of thousands of clones; about 51% are singletons. The origin of this receptor is a woman younger than 35 in good health. V gene TRBV30 combines with J gene TRBJ1-1; tentatively, D is TRBD1 (6 bases). The specimen was Tregs from blood. The CDR3 is CAWRGGARTEAFF. The CDR3 DNA reads as TGTGCCTGGAGGGGGGGGGCGCGAACTGAAGCTTTCTTT.